This is a list of T cell receptor beta chains from one sample in a study of cytomegalovirus exposure and HLA in healthy donors. Profiled with immunoSEQ multiplex PCR; TCRdb holds only in-frame clones, not every one. The data show under 250,000 clones, over 75% seen once. Sample: PBMCs. The receptors here all came from a woman aged 18-29 years in good health and CMV-seropositive. CDR3s include the opening cysteine and the closing phenylalanine or tryptophan. The D gene is left open where the match is weak. Clone size is not always given. Where it is, it says once, few, many or a class for expanded clones.

clone_size j_call v_call d_call cdr3_aa cdr3_nt
. TRBJ2-5 TRBV5-1 TRBD2 CASSLGLATQETQYF TGCGCCAGCAGCTTGGGACTAGCGACCCAAGAGACCCAGTACTTC
. TRBJ2-5 TRBV7-7 . CASSSDTFSSTQYF TGTGCCAGCAGCTCGGACACATTCTCCTCTACCCAGTACTTC
. TRBJ2-7 TRBV5-1 TRBD2 CASSYTTSGSYEQYF TGCGCCAGCAGCTACACGACTAGCGGCTCCTACGAGCAGTACTTC
. TRBJ2-7 TRBV28 . CASSLQGGSYEQYF TGTGCCAGCAGTCTTCAGGGGGGATCCTACGAGCAGTACTTC
. TRBJ2-7 TRBV5-1 TRBD2 CASSPGLAGVYEQYF TGCGCCAGCAGCCCGGGACTAGCGGGAGTTTATGAGCAGTACTTC
. TRBJ2-1 TRBV19 TRBD2 CASSTGTSGALEQFF TGTGCCAGTAGTACGGGGACTAGCGGGGCCCTGGAGCAGTTCTTC
. TRBJ2-1 TRBV19 . CASPNQRNEQFF TGTGCCAGCCCAAACCAGCGCAATGAGCAGTTCTTC
. TRBJ2-7 TRBV11-2 TRBD2 CASSPRTSGRYPSYEQYF TGTGCCAGCAGCCCTCGGACTAGCGGGAGATACCCCTCCTACGAGCAGTACTTC
. TRBJ2-1 TRBV15 TRBD2 CATSRDQRGEEVNSYNEQFF TGTGCCACCAGCAGAGATCAACGGGGGGAGGAGGTAAACTCCTACAATGAGCAGTTCTTC
. TRBJ2-7 TRBV20-1 TRBD2 CSATGTSEQYF TGCAGTGCTACCGGGACTAGCGAGCAGTACTTT
. TRBJ2-7 TRBV19 TRBD1 CASSIRTGAPYEQYF TGTGCCAGTAGTATTAGGACAGGGGCCCCCTACGAGCAGTACTTC
. TRBJ2-1 TRBV7-2 . CASSFRPRGGNEQFF TGTGCCAGCAGCTTCCGGCCGAGGGGGGGAAATGAGCAGTTCTTC
. TRBJ2-7 TRBV11-2 . CASSLVDNGSYEQYF TGTGCCAGCAGCTTAGTAGACAACGGCTCCTACGAGCAGTACTTC
. TRBJ1-4 TRBV30 TRBD1 CAWGQTTGDKLFF TGTGCCTGGGGACAAACGACAGGGGATAAACTGTTTTTT
. TRBJ2-5 TRBV4-1 TRBD2 CASSQREGSPLGETQYF TGCGCCAGCAGCCAAAGGGAGGGTTCCCCTTTGGGAGAGACCCAGTACTTC
few TRBJ1-5 TRBV30 . CAWSQQGNQPQHF TGTGCCTGGAGTCAGCAGGGCAATCAGCCCCAGCATTTT
. TRBJ1-2 TRBV28 TRBD1 CASSSGQGTEGYTF TGTGCCAGCAGTTCGGGACAGGGGACGGAGGGCTACACCTTC
once TRBJ2-7 TRBV27 TRBD1 CASSLSSDRASYEQYF TGTGCCAGCAGTTTATCGTCGGACAGGGCCTCCTACGAGCAGTACTTC
. TRBJ1-2 TRBV28 . CASSFGAIGYTF TGTGCCAGCAGTTTCGGTGCGATCGGCTACACCTTC
. TRBJ2-7 TRBV9 TRBD2 CASSVGVGGLAGAGSYEQYF TGTGCCAGCAGCGTAGGGGTGGGGGGACTAGCGGGAGCCGGCTCCTACGAGCAGTACTTC
. TRBJ2-1 TRBV15 TRBD2 CATSRLGLSGSKNEQFF TGTGCCACCAGCAGATTAGGACTTAGCGGGAGTAAAAATGAGCAGTTCTTC
. TRBJ2-5 TRBV7-2 . CASSLEGGGTQTQYF TGTGCCAGCAGCTTAGAAGGGGGGGGCACCCAGACCCAGTACTTC
. TRBJ2-1 TRBV4-1 TRBD2 CASSQASGDYNEQFF TGCGCCAGCAGCCAAGCTAGCGGGGACTACAATGAGCAGTTCTTC
. TRBJ1-1 TRBV25-1 . CASSEYDSSNTEAFF TGTGCCAGCAGTGAATATGACTCCTCGAACACTGAAGCTTTCTTT
few TRBJ1-1 TRBV6-1 . CASSVDRLRNTEAFF TGTGCCAGCAGTGTGGACCGACTAAGGAACACTGAAGCTTTCTTT
. TRBJ1-1 TRBV6-5 . CASSYWAPENTEAFF TGTGCCAGCAGTTACTGGGCCCCTGAGAACACTGAAGCTTTCTTT
. TRBJ2-7 TRBV10-3 . CAISEPGSTLEQYF TGTGCCATCAGTGAGCCAGGTTCGACCCTCGAGCAGTACTTC
once TRBJ1-1 TRBV2 TRBD1 CATNRGGFTEAFF TGTGCCACAAACAGGGGGGGCTTTACTGAAGCTTTCTTT
. TRBJ2-7 TRBV30 . CAWSVLEDSSYEQYF TGTGCCTGGAGTGTACTAGAAGATTCCTCCTACGAGCAGTACTTC
. TRBJ1-2 TRBV5-1 . CASGLYGPYDGYTF TGCGCCAGCGGACTCTATGGACCCTATGATGGCTACACCTTC
. TRBJ2-1 TRBV28 TRBD2 CASNPLGTRVDEQFF TGTGCCAGCAACCCTCTCGGGACTAGAGTTGATGAGCAGTTCTTC
. TRBJ2-7 TRBV27 . CASSFRQLFSYEQYF TGTGCCAGCAGTTTCAGACAGCTGTTCTCCTACGAGCAGTACTTC
. TRBJ1-2 TRBV7-8 TRBD1 CASSLDLNRGDYGYTF TGTGCCAGCAGCTTAGACCTCAACAGGGGAGACTATGGCTACACCTTC
. TRBJ2-1 TRBV9 TRBD2 CASSGGTSGYNEQFF TGTGCCAGCAGCGGCGGGACTAGCGGTTACAATGAGCAGTTCTTC
. TRBJ2-5 TRBV5-6 . CASSLVRHLRETQYF TGTGCCAGCAGCTTGGTTCGACACCTCCGGGAGACCCAGTACTTC
. TRBJ2-7 TRBV18 TRBD1 CASSPSQGSIAYEQYF TGTGCCAGCTCACCGTCACAGGGGTCAATCGCCTACGAGCAGTACTTC
. TRBJ2-4 TRBV7-3 TRBD1 CASSLAGGFAKNIQYF TGTGCCAGCAGCTTGGCAGGGGGCTTTGCCAAAAACATTCAGTACTTC
. TRBJ2-3 TRBV6-4 . CASSDEAATDTQYF TGTGCCAGCAGTGACGAGGCAGCGACAGATACGCAGTATTTT
. TRBJ2-1 TRBV28 TRBD2 CASLGLAGGTSYNEQFF TGTGCCAGCTTGGGACTAGCGGGAGGAACCTCCTACAATGAGCAGTTCTTC
once TRBJ1-2 TRBV28 . CASSFGVNYGYTF TGTGCCAGCAGTTTCGGGGTCAACTATGGCTACACCTTC
. TRBJ2-5 TRBV7-3 . CASSTYRGGETQYF TGTGCCAGCAGCACATACAGGGGGGGGGAGACCCAGTACTTC
. TRBJ1-3 TRBV9 . CASSPGGSVGNTIYF TGTGCCAGCAGCCCCGGCGGGTCGGTTGGAAACACCATATATTTT
once TRBJ1-2 TRBV7-2 . CASSRPRGIYGYTF TGTGCCAGCAGCCGGCCCAGGGGAATCTATGGCTACACCTTC
. TRBJ2-7 TRBV29-1 TRBD2 CSVEGLAGNDEQYF TGCAGCGTTGAGGGACTAGCGGGAAACGACGAGCAGTACTTC
. TRBJ1-1 TRBV5-6 . CASSRQLEAFF TGTGCCAGCAGCCGACAGTTGGAAGCTTTCTTT
. TRBJ2-7 TRBV27 . CASSLGGEGYEQYF TGTGCCAGCAGTTTAGGAGGGGAAGGGTACGAGCAGTACTTC
. TRBJ1-2 TRBV5-1 . CASSLRTELTNYGYTF TGCGCCAGCAGCTTAAGGACAGAGCTTACTAACTATGGCTACACCTTC
. TRBJ1-1 TRBV7-9 TRBD1 CASSPDRVQWTEAFF TGTGCCAGCAGCCCGGACAGGGTTCAATGGACTGAAGCTTTCTTT
once TRBJ2-5 TRBV28 TRBD2 CASSLGTSVRETQYF TGTGCCAGCAGTTTGGGTACTAGCGTCCGAGAGACCCAGTACTTC
. TRBJ2-1 TRBV5-1 . CASSSERRSYNEQFF TGCGCCAGCAGCTCCGAGCGGAGATCCTACAATGAGCAGTTCTTC
. TRBJ2-3 TRBV19 TRBD2 CASHQGGRAADTQYF TGTGCCAGTCACCAGGGCGGGAGGGCGGCAGATACGCAGTATTTT